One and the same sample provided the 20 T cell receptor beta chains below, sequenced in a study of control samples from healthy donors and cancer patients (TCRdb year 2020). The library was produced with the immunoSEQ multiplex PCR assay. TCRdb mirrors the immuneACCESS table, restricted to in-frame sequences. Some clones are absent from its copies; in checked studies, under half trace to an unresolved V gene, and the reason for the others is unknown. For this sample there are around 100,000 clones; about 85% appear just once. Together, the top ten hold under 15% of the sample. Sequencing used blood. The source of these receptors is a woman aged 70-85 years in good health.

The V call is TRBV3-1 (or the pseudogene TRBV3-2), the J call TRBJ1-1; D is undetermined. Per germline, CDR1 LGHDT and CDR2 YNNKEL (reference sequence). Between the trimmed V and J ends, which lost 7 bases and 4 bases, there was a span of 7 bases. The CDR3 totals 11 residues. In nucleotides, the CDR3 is TGTGCCAGCAAGGGAAGCACTGAAGCTTTCTTT. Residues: CASKGSTEAFF.

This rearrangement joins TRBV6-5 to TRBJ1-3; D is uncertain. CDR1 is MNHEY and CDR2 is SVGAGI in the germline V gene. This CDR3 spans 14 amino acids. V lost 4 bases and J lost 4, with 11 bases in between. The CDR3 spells CASSSGNSGNTIYF. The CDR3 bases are TGTGCCAGCAGTTCCGGGAATTCAGGAAACACCATATATTTT.

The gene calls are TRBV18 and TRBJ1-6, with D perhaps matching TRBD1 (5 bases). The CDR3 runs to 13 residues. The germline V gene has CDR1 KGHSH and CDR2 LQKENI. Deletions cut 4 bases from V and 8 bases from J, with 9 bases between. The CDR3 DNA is TGTGCCAGCTCACTGGGAGGGGATTCACCCCTCCACTTT. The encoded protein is CASSLGGDSPLHF.

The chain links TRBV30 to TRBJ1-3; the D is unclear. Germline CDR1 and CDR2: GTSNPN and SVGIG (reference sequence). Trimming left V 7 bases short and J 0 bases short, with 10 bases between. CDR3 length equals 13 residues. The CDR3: CASRGRSGNTIYF. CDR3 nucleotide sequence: TGTGCCTCCCGAGGCCGCTCTGGAAACACCATATATTTT.

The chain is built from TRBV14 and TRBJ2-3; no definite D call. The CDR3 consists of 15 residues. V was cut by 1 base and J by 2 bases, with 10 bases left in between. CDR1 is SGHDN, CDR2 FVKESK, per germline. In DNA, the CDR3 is TGTGCCAGCAGCCAAGCTCCTACTTCCACAGATACGCAGTATTTT. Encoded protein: CASSQAPTSTDTQYF.

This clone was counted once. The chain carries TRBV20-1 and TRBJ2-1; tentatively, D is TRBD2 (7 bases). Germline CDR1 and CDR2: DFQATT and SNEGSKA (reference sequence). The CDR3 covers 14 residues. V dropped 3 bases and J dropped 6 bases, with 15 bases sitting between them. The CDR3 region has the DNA TGCAGTGCTAGTAGGGGGAGGGCCGGCAATGAGCAGTTCTTC. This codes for CSASRGRAGNEQFF.

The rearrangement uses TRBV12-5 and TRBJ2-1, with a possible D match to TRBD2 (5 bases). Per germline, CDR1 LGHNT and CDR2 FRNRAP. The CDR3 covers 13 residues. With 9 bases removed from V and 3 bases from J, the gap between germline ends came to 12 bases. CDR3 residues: CASSGSVYNEQFF. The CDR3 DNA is TGTGCTAGCTCTGGGAGCGTCTACAATGAGCAGTTCTTC. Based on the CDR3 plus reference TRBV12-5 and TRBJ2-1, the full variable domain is DARVTQTPRHKVTEMGQEVTMRCQPILGHNTVFWYRQTMMQGLELLAYFRNRAPLDDSGMPKDRFSAEMPDATLATLKIQPSEPRDSAVYFCASSGSVYNEQFFGPGTRLTVL.

CDR3 DNA sequence: TGTGCCAGCACCACCGGGGGGAATGAGCAGTTCTTC. Translated, it gives CASTTGGNEQFF. The rearrangement links TRBV6-5 to TRBJ2-1; 7 positions agree with TRBD2. Germline CDR1 and CDR2: MNHEY and SVGAGI. The CDR3 has 12 amino acids. The V gene end was trimmed by 7 bases and the J gene end by 7 bases; junction bases not matched to a gene: 4.

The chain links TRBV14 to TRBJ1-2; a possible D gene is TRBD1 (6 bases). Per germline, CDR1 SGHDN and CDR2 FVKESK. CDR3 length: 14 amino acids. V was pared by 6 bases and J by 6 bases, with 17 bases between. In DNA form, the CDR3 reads TGTGCCAGCAGAAAATCCGGGACAACTGATGGCTACACCTTC. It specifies CASRKSGTTDGYTF.

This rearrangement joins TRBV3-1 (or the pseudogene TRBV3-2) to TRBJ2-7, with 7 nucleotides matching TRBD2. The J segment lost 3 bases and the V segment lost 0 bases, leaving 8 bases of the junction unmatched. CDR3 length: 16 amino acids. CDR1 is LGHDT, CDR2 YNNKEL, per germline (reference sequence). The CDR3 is CASSQEGRVGFYEQYF. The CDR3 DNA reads TGTGCCAGCAGCCAAGAGGGGAGGGTGGGATTCTACGAGCAGTACTTC.

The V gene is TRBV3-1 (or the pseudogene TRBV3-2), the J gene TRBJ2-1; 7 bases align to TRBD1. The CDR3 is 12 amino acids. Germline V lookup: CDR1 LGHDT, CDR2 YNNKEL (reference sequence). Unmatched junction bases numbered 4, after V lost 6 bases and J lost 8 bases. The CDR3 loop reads CASSTGVDEQFF. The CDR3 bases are TGTGCCAGCAGTACAGGGGTCGATGAGCAGTTCTTC.

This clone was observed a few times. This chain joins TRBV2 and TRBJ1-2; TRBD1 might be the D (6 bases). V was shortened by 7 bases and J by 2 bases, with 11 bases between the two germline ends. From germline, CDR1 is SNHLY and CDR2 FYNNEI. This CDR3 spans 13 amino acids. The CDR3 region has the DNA TGTGCCAGCAAGGGGGGAGGGAACTATGGCTACACCTTC. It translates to CASKGGGNYGYTF.

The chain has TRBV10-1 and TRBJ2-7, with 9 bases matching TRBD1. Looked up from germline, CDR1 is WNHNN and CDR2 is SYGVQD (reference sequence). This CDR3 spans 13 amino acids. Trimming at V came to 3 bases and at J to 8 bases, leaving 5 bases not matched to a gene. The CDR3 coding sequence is TGCGCCAGCAGTGACACGGACAGGGGCAAGCAGTACTTC. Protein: CASSDTDRGKQYF.

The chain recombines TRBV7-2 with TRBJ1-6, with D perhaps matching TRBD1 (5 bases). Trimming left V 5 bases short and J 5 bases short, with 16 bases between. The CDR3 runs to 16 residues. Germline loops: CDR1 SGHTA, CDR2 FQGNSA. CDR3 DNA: TGTGCCAGCAGCCTTGGGGCGAACGGGCATAATTCACCCCTCCACTTT. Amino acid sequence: CASSLGANGHNSPLHF.

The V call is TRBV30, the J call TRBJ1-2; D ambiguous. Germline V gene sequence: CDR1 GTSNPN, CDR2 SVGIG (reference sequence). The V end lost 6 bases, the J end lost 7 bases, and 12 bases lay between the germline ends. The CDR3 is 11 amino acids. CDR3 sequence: CACSTLVGYTF. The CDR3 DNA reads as TGTGCCTGCTCTACTTTAGTTGGCTACACCTTC.

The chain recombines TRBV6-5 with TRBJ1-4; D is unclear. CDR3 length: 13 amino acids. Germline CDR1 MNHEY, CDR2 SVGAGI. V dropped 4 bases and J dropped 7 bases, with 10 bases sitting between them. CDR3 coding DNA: TGTGCCAGCAGTTTATTGGGGAGTGAAAAACTGTTTTTT. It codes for CASSLLGSEKLFF.

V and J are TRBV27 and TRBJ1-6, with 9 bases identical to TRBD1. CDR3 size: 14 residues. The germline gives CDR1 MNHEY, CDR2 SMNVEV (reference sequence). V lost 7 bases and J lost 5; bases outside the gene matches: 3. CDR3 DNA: TGTGCCAGCAAAACAGGGGGCGATAATTCACCCCTCCACTTT. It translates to CASKTGGDNSPLHF.

CDR3 in amino acids: CASSLSGRPGETEAFF. CDR3 in DNA: TGCGCCAGCAGCTTGTCGGGAAGGCCGGGAGAGACTGAAGCTTTCTTT. The chain joins TRBV5-1 to TRBJ1-1; no firm D call. CDR3 length: 16 amino acids. Germline loops: CDR1 SGHRS, CDR2 YFSETQ. Trimming took 1 base from V and 5 from J, leaving 18 bases between them.

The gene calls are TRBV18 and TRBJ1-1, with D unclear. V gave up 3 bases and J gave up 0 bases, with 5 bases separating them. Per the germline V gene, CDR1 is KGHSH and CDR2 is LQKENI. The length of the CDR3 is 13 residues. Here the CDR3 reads CASSPEMNTEAFF. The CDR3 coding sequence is TGTGCCAGCTCACCGGAAATGAACACTGAAGCTTTCTTT.

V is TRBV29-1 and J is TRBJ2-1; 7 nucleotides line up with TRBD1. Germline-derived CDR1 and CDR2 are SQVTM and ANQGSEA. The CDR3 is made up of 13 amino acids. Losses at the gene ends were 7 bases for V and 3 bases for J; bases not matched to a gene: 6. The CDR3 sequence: CSADRAGYNEQFF. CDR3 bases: TGCAGCGCCGACAGGGCGGGCTACAATGAGCAGTTCTTC.